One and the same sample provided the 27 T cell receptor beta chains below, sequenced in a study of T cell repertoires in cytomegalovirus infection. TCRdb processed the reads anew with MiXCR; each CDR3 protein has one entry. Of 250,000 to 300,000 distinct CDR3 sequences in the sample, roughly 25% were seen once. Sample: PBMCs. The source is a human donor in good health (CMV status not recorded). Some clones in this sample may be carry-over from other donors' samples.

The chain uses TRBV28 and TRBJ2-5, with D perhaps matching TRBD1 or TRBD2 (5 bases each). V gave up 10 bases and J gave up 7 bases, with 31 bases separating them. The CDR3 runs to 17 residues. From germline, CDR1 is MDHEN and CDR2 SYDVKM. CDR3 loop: CAIMGWELQRGTGTQYF. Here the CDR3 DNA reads TGTGCCATCATGGGGTGGGAGCTACAAAGAGGGACCGGGACCCAGTACTTC.

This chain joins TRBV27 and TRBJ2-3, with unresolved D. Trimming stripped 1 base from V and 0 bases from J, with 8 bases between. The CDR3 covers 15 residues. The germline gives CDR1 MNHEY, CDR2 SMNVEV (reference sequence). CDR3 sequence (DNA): TGTGCCAGCAGTTTATACATGCCTAGCACAGATACGCAGTATTTT. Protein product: CASSLYMPSTDTQYF.

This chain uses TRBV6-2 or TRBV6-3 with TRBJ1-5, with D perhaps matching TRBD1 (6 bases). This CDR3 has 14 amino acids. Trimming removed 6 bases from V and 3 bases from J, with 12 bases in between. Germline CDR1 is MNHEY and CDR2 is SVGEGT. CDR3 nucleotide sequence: TGTGCCAGCAGGATAACAGGGAACAATCAGCCCCAGCATTTT. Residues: CASRITGNNQPQHF.

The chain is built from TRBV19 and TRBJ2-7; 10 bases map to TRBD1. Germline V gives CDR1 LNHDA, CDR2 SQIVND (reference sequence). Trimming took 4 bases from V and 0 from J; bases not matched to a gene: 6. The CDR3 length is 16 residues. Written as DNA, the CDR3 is TGTGCCAGTAGTACCCCGGGACAGGGGAACTCCTACGAGCAGTACTTC. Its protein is CASSTPGQGNSYEQYF.

CDR3 in amino acids: CASSWRGQGYNEQFF. The DNA for the CDR3 is TGTGCCAGCAGCTGGAGGGGACAGGGATACAATGAGCAGTTCTTC. The rearrangement joins TRBV28 to TRBJ2-1; 9 bases are shared with TRBD1. Unmatched junction bases numbered 7, after V lost 6 bases and J lost 4 bases. The CDR3 has 15 amino acids. From germline, CDR1 is MDHEN and CDR2 SYDVKM.

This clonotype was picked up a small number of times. CDR3 sequence reads: CASTTQGGQPQHF. For the CDR3, the DNA is TGTGCCAGCACCACCCAGGGCGGGCAGCCCCAGCATTTT. The chain links TRBV12-3 or TRBV12-4 to TRBJ1-5; D is possibly TRBD1 (5 bases). Trimming took 7 bases from V and 7 from J, leaving 14 bases between them. This CDR3 has 13 residues.

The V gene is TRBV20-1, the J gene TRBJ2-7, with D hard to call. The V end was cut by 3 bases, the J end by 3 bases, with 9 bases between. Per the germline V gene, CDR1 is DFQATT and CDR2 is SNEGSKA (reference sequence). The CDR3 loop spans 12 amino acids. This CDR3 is CSARQTVYEQYF. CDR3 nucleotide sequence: TGCAGTGCTAGGCAGACCGTCTACGAGCAGTACTTC.

The CDR3 reads CASSYSNLNYEQYF. The CDR3 DNA follows: TGTGCCAGCAGTTACTCGAATCTGAACTACGAGCAGTACTTC. V and J are TRBV6-2 or TRBV6-3 and TRBJ2-7; D is ambiguous. The length of the CDR3 is 14 residues. Trimming cost V 0 bases and J 3 bases, with 9 bases left between them. Germline V lookup: CDR1 MNHEY, CDR2 SVGEGT.

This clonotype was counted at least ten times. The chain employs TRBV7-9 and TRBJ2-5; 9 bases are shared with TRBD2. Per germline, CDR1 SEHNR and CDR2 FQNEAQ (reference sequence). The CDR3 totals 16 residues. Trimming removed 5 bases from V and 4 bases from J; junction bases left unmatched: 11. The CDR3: CASSLGGGRAGETQYF. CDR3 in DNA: TGTGCCAGCAGCCTCGGGGGCGGGAGGGCCGGAGAGACCCAGTACTTC.

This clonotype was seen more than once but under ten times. CDR3 loop: CATSGALTVQYF. In DNA form, the CDR3 reads TGTGCCACCTCGGGAGCACTAACTGTGCAGTACTTC. V is TRBV24-1 and J is TRBJ2-7; D might be TRBD2 (6 bases). The CDR3 is made up of 12 amino acids. CDR1 is KGHDR and CDR2 is SFDVKD in the germline V gene. Trimming took 9 bases from V and 9 from J, leaving 17 bases between them.

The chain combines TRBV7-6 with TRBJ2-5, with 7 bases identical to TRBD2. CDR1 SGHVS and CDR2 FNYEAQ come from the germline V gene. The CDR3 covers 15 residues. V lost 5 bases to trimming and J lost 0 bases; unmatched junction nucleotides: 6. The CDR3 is CASSPGGGDQETQYF. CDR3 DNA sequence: TGTGCCAGCAGCCCCGGTGGGGGGGACCAAGAGACCCAGTACTTC.

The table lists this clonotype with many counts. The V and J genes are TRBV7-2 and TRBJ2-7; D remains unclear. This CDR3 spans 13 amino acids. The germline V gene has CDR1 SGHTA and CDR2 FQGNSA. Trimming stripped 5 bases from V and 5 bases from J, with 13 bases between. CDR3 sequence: CASSPEAENEQYF. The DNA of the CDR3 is TGTGCCAGCAGCCCCGAGGCCGAAAACGAGCAGTACTTC.

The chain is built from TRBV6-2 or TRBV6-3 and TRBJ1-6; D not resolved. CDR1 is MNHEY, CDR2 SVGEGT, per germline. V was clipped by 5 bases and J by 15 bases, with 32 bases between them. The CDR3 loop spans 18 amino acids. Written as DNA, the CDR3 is TGTGCCAGCAGTACCGTTAAACGCACCTTATTGGACGGCCGCTTCCTCCACTTT. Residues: CASSTVKRTLLDGRFLHF.

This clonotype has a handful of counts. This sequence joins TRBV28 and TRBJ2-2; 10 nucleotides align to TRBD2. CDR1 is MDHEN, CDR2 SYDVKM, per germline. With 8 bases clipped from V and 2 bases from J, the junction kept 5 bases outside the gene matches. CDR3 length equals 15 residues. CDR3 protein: CASGGLAINTGELFF. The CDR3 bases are TGTGCCAGCGGGGGACTAGCGATAAACACCGGGGAGCTGTTTTTT. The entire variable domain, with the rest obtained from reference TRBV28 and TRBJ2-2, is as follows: DVKVTQSSRYLVKRTGEKVFLECVQDMDHENMFWYRQDPGLGLRLIYFSYDVKMKEKGDIPEGYSVSREKKERFSLILESASTNQTSMYLCASGGLAINTGELFFGEGSRLTVL.

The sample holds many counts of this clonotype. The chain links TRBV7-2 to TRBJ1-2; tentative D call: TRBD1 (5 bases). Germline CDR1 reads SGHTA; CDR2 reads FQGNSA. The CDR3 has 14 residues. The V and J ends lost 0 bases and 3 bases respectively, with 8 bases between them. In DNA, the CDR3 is TGTGCCAGCAGCTTAGCGCAGGGAGACTATGGCTACACCTTC. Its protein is CASSLAQGDYGYTF.

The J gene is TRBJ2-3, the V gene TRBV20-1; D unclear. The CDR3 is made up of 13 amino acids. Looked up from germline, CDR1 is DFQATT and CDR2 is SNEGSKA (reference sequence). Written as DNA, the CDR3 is TGCAGCGGATTCGACTTCCGCACAGATACGCAGTATTTT. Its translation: CSGFDFRTDTQYF.

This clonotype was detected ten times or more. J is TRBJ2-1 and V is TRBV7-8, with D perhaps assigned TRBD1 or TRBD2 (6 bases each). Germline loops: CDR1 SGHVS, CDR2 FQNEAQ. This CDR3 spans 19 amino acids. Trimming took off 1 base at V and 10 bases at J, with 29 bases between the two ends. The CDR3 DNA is TGTGCCAGCAGCTTAGTTAACAGGGTGGCGAGTAGCGGCCAGCTGGAGCAGTTCTTC. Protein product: CASSLVNRVASSGQLEQFF.

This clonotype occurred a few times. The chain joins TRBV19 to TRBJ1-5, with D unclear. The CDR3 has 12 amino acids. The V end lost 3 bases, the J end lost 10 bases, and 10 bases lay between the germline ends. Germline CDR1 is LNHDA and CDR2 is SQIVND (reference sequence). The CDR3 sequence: CASSIVPEPQHF. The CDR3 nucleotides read TGTGCCAGTAGTATTGTCCCTGAACCCCAGCATTTT.

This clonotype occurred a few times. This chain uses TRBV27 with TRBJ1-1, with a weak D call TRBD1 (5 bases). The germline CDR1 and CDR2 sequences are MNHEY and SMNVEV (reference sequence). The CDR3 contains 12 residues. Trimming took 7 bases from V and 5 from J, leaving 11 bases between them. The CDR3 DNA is TGTGCCAGCAAGAAGGGGAGTACTGAAGCTTTCTTT. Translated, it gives CASKKGSTEAFF.

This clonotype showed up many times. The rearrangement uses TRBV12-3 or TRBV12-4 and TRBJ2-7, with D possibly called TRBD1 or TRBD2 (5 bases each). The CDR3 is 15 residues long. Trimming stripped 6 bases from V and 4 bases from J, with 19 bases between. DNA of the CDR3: TGTGCCAGCAGGGCAATCGGGACCCTGGAATACGAGCAGTACGTC. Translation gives CASRAIGTLEYEQYV.

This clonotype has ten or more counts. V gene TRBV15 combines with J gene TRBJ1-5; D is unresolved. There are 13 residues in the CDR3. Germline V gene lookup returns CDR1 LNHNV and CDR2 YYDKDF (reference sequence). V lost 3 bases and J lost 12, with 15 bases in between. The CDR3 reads CATSSSDTFVQHF. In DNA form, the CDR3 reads TGTGCCACCAGCAGCTCCGACACGTTTGTCCAGCATTTT.

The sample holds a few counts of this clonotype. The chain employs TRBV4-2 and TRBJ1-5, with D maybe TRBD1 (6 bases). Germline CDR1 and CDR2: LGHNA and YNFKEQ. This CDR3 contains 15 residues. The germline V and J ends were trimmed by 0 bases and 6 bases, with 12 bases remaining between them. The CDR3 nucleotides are TGTGCCAGCAGCCAAGATCAGGGCAGGGGTCAGCCCCAGCATTTT. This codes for CASSQDQGRGQPQHF.

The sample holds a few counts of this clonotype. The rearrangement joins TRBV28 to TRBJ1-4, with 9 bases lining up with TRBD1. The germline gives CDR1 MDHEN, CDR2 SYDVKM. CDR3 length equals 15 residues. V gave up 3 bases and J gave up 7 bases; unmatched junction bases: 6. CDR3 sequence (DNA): TGTGCCAGCAGTTTCGGACAGGGGTTCTCTGAAAAACTGTTTTTT. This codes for CASSFGQGFSEKLFF.

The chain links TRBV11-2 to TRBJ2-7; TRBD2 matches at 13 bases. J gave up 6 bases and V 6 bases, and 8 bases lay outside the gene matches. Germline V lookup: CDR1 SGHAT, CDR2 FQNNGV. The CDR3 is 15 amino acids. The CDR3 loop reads CASRPGLAGAGEQYF. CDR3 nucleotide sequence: TGTGCCAGCAGGCCAGGACTAGCGGGAGCCGGCGAGCAGTACTTC.

The CDR3 nucleotides are TGTGCCACCAGTGCACCCGGGACCTCTTCTACCTACGAGCAGTACTTC. Its protein is CATSAPGTSSTYEQYF. The chain links TRBV24-1 to TRBJ2-7, with D perhaps assigned TRBD1 or TRBD2 (5 bases each). Germline values: CDR1 KGHDR, CDR2 SFDVKD. The V end was cut by 5 bases, the J end by 2 bases, with 18 bases between. The CDR3 has 16 amino acids.

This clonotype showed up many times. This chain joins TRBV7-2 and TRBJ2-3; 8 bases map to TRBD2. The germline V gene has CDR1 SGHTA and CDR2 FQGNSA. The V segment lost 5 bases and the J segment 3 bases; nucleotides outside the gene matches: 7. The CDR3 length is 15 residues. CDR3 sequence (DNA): TGTGCCAGCAGCCACGATAGCGGGGAAACAGATACGCAGTATTTT. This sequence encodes CASSHDSGETDTQYF.

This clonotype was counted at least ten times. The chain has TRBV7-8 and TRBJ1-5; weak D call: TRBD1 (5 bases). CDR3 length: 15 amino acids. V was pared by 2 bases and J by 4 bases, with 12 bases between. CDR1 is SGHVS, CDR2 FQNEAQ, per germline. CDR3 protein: CASSLRRSGNQPQHF. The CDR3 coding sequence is TGTGCCAGCAGCTTAAGAAGGTCAGGGAATCAGCCCCAGCATTTT.